The 3 T cell receptor beta chains given below trace back to one sample, sequenced in a study of CD4+ T cells in melanoma. Sequencing was performed with immunoSEQ multiplex PCR; in TCRdb, only in-frame clones are kept and a portion is missing. The table includes some 50,000 clones, approximately 92% detected once. Material for sequencing was peripheral blood. The receptors originated from a human donor with melanoma.

The DNA of the CDR3 is TGTGCCAGCAGCCCCGGGACTAGCGTGTACATTCAGTACTTC. Amino acid sequence: CASSPGTSVYIQYF. This chain uses TRBV7-9 with TRBJ2-4; 10 bases are shared with TRBD2. The CDR3 sequence is 14 residues long. Trimming took 5 bases from V and 8 from J; bases not matched to a gene: 6. Germline CDR1 and CDR2: SEHNR and FQNEAQ (reference sequence).

This clone turned up a few times. The genes are TRBV30 and TRBJ2-7, with D possibly called TRBD1 or TRBD2 (5 bases each). Trimming cost V 4 bases and J 2 bases, with 12 bases left between them. Germline lookup yields CDR1 GTSNPN and CDR2 SVGIG (reference sequence). This CDR3 comprises 13 residues. The CDR3 nucleotides are TGTGCCTGGACCGGGACGGAGACCTACGAGCAGTACTTC. Its protein product is CAWTGTETYEQYF.

This sequence joins TRBV7-2 and TRBJ2-3; 10 nucleotides line up with TRBD2. The ends lost 0 bases at V and 6 bases at J; junction bases unmatched: 6. Germline assignment: CDR1 SGHTA and CDR2 FQGNSA. The CDR3 extends over 16 amino acids. This CDR3 reads CASSLALSGGRDTQYF. The CDR3 DNA is TGTGCCAGCAGCTTAGCCCTTAGCGGGGGGCGGGATACGCAGTATTTT.